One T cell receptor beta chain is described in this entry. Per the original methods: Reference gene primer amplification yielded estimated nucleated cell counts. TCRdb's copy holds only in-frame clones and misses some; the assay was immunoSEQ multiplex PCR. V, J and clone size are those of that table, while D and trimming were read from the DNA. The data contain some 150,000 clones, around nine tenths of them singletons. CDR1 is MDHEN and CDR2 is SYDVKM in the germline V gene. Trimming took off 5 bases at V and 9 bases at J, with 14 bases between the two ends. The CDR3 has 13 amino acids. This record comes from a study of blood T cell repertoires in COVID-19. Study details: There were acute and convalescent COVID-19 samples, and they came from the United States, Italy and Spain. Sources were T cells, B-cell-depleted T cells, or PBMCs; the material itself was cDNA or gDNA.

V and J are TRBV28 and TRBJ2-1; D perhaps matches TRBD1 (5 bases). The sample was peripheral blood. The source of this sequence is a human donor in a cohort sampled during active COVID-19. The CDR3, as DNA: TGTGCCAGCAGTCCTGGGGCAGTTAGTGAGCAGTTCTTC. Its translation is CASSPGAVSEQFF. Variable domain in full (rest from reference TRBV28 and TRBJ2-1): DVKVTQSSRYLVKRTGEKVFLECVQDMDHENMFWYRQDPGLGLRLIYFSYDVKMKEKGDIPEGYSVSREKKERFSLILESASTNQTSMYLCASSPGAVSEQFFGPGTRLTVL.